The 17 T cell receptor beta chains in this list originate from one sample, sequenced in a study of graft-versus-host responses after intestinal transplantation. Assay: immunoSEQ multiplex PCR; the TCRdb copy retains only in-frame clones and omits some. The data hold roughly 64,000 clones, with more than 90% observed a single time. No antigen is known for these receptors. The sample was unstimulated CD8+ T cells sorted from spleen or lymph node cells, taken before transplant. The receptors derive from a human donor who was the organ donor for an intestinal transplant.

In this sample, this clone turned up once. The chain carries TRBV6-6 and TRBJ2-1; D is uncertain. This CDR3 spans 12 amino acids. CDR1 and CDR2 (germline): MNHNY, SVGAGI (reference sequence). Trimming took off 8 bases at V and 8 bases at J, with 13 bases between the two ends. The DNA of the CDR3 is TGTGCCAGCGGCGACTCGTGGGATGAGCAGTTCTTC. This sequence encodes CASGDSWDEQFF.

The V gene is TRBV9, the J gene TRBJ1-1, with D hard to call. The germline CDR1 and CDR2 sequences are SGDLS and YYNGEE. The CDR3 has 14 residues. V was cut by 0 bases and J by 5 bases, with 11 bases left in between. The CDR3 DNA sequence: TGTGCCAGCAGCGTAGACAGCGGAACGACTGAAGCTTTCTTT. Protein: CASSVDSGTTEAFF. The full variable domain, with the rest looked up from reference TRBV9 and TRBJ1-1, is DSGVTQTPKHLITATGQRVTLRCSPRSGDLSVYWYQQSLDQGLQFLIQYYNGEERAKGNILERFSAQQFPDLHSELNLSSLELGDSALYFCASSVDSGTTEAFFGQGTRLTVV.

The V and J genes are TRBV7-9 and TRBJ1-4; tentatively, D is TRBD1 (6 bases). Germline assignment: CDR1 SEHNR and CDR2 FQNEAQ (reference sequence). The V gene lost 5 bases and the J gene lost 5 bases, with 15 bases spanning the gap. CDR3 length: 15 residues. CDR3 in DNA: TGTGCCAGCAGCCCTGTAACAGGGCGGAATGAAAAACTGTTTTTT. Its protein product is CASSPVTGRNEKLFF.

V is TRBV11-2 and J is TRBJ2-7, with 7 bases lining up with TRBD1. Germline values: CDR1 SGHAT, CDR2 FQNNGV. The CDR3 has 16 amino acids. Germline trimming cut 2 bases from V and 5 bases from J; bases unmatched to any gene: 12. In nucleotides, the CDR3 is TGTGCCAGCAGCTTATTCCCTCCCGACAGGGTCCACGAGCAGTACTTC. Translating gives CASSLFPPDRVHEQYF.

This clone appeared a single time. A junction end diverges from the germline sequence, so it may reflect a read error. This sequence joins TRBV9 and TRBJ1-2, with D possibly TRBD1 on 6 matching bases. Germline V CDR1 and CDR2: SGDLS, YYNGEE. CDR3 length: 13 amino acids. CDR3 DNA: TGTGCCAGCAGCGCGGCATCTTCCGGGACACCTATGTTC. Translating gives CASSAASSGTPMF.

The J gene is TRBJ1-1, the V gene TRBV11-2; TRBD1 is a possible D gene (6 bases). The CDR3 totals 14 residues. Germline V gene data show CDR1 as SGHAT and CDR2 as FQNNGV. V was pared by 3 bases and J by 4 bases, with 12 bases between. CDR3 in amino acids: CASSFGQLVTEAFF. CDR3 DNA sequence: TGTGCCAGCAGCTTCGGACAGCTAGTCACTGAAGCTTTCTTT.

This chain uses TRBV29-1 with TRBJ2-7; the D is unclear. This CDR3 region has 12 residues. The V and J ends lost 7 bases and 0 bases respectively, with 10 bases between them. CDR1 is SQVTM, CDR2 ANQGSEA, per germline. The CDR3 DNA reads TGCAGCGCCAGAAAAAGCTCCTACGAGCAGTACTTC. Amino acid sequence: CSARKSSYEQYF.

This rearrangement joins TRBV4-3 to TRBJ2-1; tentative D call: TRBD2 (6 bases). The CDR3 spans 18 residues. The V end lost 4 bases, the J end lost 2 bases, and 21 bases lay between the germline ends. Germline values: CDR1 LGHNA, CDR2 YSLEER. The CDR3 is CASSPVAEGDNPYNEQFF. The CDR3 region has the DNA TGCGCCAGCAGCCCCGTAGCGGAGGGAGATAATCCCTACAATGAGCAGTTCTTC.

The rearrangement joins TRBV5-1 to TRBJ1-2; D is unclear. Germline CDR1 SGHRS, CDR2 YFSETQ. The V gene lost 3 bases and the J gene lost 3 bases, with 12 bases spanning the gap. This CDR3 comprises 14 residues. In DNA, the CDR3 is TGCGCCAGCAGCTACTCCGAGGCTTACTATGGCTACACCTTC. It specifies CASSYSEAYYGYTF.

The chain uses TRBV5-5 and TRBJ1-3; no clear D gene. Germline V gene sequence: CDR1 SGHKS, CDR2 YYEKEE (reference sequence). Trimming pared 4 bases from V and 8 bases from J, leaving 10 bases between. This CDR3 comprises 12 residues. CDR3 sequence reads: CASSHLTDTIYF. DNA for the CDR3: TGTGCCAGCAGCCACCTTACGGACACCATATATTTT.

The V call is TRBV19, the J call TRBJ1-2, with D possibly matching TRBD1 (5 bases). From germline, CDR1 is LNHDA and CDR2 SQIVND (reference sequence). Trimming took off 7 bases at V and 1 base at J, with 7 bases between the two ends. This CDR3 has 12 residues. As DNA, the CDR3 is TGTGCCAGTACAGGGCTTAACTATGGCTACACCTTC. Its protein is CASTGLNYGYTF.

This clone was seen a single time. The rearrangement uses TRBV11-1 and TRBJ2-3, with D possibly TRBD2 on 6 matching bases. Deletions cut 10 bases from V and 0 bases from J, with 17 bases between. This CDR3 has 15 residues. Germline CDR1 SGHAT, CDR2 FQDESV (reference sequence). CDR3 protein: CATQPGTPSTDTQYF. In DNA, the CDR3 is TGTGCCACACAACCCGGGACTCCTAGCACAGATACGCAGTATTTT.

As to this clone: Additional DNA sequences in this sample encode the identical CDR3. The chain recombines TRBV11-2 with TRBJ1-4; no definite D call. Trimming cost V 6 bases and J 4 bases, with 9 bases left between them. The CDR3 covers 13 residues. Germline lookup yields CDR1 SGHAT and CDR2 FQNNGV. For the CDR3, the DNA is TGTGCCAGCAGAGTCAAACTTAATGAAAAACTGTTTTTT. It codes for CASRVKLNEKLFF.

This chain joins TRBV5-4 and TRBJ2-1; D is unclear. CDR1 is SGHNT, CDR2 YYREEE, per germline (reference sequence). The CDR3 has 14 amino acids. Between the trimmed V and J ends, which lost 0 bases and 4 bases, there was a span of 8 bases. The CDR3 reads CASSLASRYNEQFF. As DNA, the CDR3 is TGTGCCAGCAGCTTGGCTTCGAGATACAATGAGCAGTTCTTC.

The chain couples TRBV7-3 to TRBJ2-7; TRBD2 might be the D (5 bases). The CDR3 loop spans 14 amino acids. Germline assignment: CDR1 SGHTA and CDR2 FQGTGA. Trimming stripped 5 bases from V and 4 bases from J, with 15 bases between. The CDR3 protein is CASSLSGGFYEQYF. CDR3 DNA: TGTGCCAGCAGCCTAAGCGGAGGTTTTTACGAGCAGTACTTC.

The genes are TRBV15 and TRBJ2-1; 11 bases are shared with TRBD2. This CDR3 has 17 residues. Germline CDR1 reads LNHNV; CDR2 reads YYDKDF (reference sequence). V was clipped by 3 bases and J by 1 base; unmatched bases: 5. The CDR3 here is CATSRGTSGNSYNEQFF. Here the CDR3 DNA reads TGTGCCACCAGCAGGGGGACTAGCGGAAATTCCTACAATGAGCAGTTCTTC.

Here the CDR3 DNA reads TGTGCCATCAGTGACGGAGGAAGCGCTTCACCCCTCCACTTT. The encoded protein is CAISDGGSASPLHF. V is TRBV10-3 and J is TRBJ1-6; D uncertain. The CDR3 contains 14 residues. Germline-derived CDR1 and CDR2 are ENHRY and SYGVKD. V was cut by 3 bases and J by 9 bases, with 12 bases left in between.